This T cell receptor (beta chain) was recorded in a study of T cell repertoires in cytomegalovirus infection. TCRdb itself ran the reads through MiXCR, one entry per CDR3 protein. This repertoire shows around 70,000 distinct CDR3 sequences, more than 25% found once; its top ten account for 59%. This clonotype was seen repeatedly, ten times or more. The antigen is unknown. At one of its ends the junction is not consistent with the germline gene, which may arise from a read error. The CDR3 sequence is 13 residues long. CDR1 SSHAT and CDR2 FNYEAQ come from the germline V gene (reference sequence). The rearrangement links TRBV7-7 to TRBJ2-1, with 7 bases that match TRBD2. The clonotype originates from a human donor in good health (CMV status not recorded). Some clones in this sample may be carry-over from other donors' samples. Source: CD8+ T cells from cultured PBMCs, taken from culture after CMV antigen stimulation. The CDR3 coding sequence is TGTGCTAGCAGCTTCGGACTAGGGAATGAGCAGTTCTTC. Translating it yields CASSFGLGNEQFF.